Reported below is one TCR beta chain. Its cognate antigen is unknown. Germline-derived CDR1 and CDR2 are SGHAT and FQNNGV. V lost 2 bases and J 1 base, leaving 8 bases between the germline ends. This CDR3 has 14 residues. The assay was immunoSEQ multiplex PCR, and TCRdb's table has in-frame clones only and misses some. The repertoire includes 15,000 to 18,000 clones, about 87% of them detected once, and about 2.7% sits in the top ten. The source of the sample is a study of T cell responses to AZD1222 COVID-19 vaccine. Study results and limitations: Repertoire sampling was restricted to post-peak T cell response timepoints. Among those given AZD1222, only five or six were seropositive at baseline. Distributed over spike, vaccine-associated CD4 TCRs predominated at 160-218 and 743-854. Donor demographics were predominantly white British with a female majority; clonal diversity may be underestimated.

The sample consisted of peripheral blood, taken 28 days after the second AZD1222 dose. V is TRBV11-2 and J is TRBJ1-1, with a possible D match to TRBD1 (6 bases). The TCR sequence derives from an adult who received the AZD1222 COVID-19 vaccine. As DNA, the CDR3 is TGTGCCAGCAGCTTAATGGACAGGAACACTGAAGCTTTCTTT. Residues: CASSLMDRNTEAFF.